One sample yielded the 32 T cell receptor beta chains listed below, sequenced in a study of cytomegalovirus exposure and HLA in healthy donors. With 60 Vbeta and 13 Jbeta primers, the PCR was carried out. TCRdb keeps only in-frame clones here, not all; method: immunoSEQ multiplex PCR. The sample shows about 130,000 clones, and more than 0.8% sits with its ten largest clones. The material sequenced was PBMCs. The receptors were gathered from a man younger than 35 in good health and CMV-seronegative.

Regarding this clone: Without the conserved terminal phenylalanine or tryptophan, this CDR3 likely stems from a read error. The DNA is omitted, as the CDR3 cannot be located on it reliably, and the CDR3 follows TCRdb's listing. The same CDR3 arises from other DNA sequences in this sample as well. The rearrangement links TRBV6-5 to TRBJ1-1; TRBD1, the table's D call, was not compared with the DNA. Germline lookup yields CDR1 MNHEY and CDR2 SVGAGI. Counting both end residues, the CDR3 totals 9 amino acids. The CDR3 loop is CASSSTGDP.

The chain links TRBV10-3 to TRBJ2-1, with D possibly TRBD1 on 6 matching bases. Germline V gene data show CDR1 as ENHRY and CDR2 as SYGVKD. The CDR3 covers 15 residues. The V gene lost 3 bases and the J gene lost 0 bases, with 9 bases spanning the gap. CDR3 coding DNA: TGTGCCATCAGTGACCCCAGGGGCTCCTACAATGAGCAGTTCTTC. It yields the protein CAISDPRGSYNEQFF.

The rearrangement links TRBV18 to TRBJ1-2; 7 bases fit TRBD1. CDR1 and CDR2 from the germline V gene are KGHSH and LQKENI. V was pared by 3 bases and J by 8 bases, with 21 bases of the junction left unmatched. CDR3 length: 18 amino acids. The CDR3 loop is CASSPSPQTGYNIRGYTF. The DNA of the CDR3 is TGTGCCAGCTCACCTAGTCCACAGACAGGGTATAATATTCGCGGCTACACCTTC.

The chain links TRBV5-1 to TRBJ2-1; 10 positions agree with TRBD2. Germline CDR1 reads SGHRS; CDR2 reads YFSETQ. The CDR3 length is 19 residues. The ends lost 4 bases at V and 8 bases at J; junction bases unmatched: 21. CDR3 in amino acids: CASSGLTQASSGSSYEQFF. The CDR3 bases are TGCGCCAGCAGCGGGCTGACGCAGGCTTCTAGCGGGAGCTCCTATGAGCAGTTCTTC.

A remark on this clone: Germline and junction disagree at one end, which may indicate a read error. V is TRBV7-7 and J is TRBJ2-2; D gene unclear. The length of the CDR3 is 13 residues. Per germline, CDR1 SSHAT and CDR2 FNYEAQ (reference sequence). The CDR3 sequence: CASSFTRTGELFF. CDR3 nucleotide sequence: TGTGCTAGCAGCTTTACGCGCACCGGGGAGCTGTTTTTT.

The chain recombines TRBV15 with TRBJ1-1, with a weak D call TRBD1 (6 bases). This CDR3 is built from 14 residues. Germline V CDR1 and CDR2: LNHNV, YYDKDF (reference sequence). V lost 3 bases, J lost 10 bases, and 18 bases lay in between. This chain's CDR3 is CATSRVDRLASAFF. The CDR3 coding sequence is TGTGCCACCAGCAGGGTCGACAGGCTAGCTTCAGCTTTCTTT.

The V call is TRBV9, the J call TRBJ2-7, with 11 bases identical to TRBD2. CDR1 and CDR2 (germline): SGDLS, YYNGEE. Unmatched junction bases numbered 7, after V lost 3 bases and J lost 2 bases. The CDR3 covers 16 residues. In nucleotides, the CDR3 is TGTGCCAGCAGCGGACCGACTAGCGGGAATACCTACGAGCAGTACTTC. Protein sequence: CASSGPTSGNTYEQYF.

The chain combines TRBV19 with TRBJ1-5, with D tentatively TRBD1 (5 bases). In germline, CDR1 is LNHDA, CDR2 SQIVND (reference sequence). The CDR3 has 14 residues. Trimming took 5 bases from V and 5 from J, leaving 13 bases between them. The CDR3 spells CASSSSDSYQPQHF. The CDR3 DNA follows: TGTGCCAGTAGTTCCTCCGACAGTTATCAGCCCCAGCATTTT.

The chain joins TRBV11-3 to TRBJ2-7; TRBD1 agrees at 9 bases. Germline CDR1 and CDR2: SGHNT and YENEEA. V trimming: 3 bases; J trimming: 3 bases; junction bases outside the gene matches: 3. The CDR3 length is 14 residues. Here the CDR3 DNA reads TGTGCCAGCAGCTTCACGGGACAGGGCTACGAGCAGTACTTC. Amino acid sequence: CASSFTGQGYEQYF.

The rearrangement joins TRBV28 to TRBJ2-7; the match to TRBD1 covers 8 bases. This CDR3 has 11 residues. CDR1 is MDHEN and CDR2 is SYDVKM in the germline V gene. CDR3 sequence reads: CASSSPGQVKV. For the CDR3, the DNA is TGTGCCAGCAGTTCCCCGGGACAGGTCAAAGTC.

This chain uses TRBV6-1 with TRBJ2-5, with TRBD2 matching 10 bases. The V and J ends lost 2 bases and 5 bases, in that order; junction bases with no gene match: 2. CDR1 and CDR2 (germline): MNHNS, SASEGT. The CDR3 loop spans 14 amino acids. Written as DNA, the CDR3 is TGTGCCAGCAGTGAAACAGCGGGGGGGGAGACCCAGTACTTC. Translating it yields CASSETAGGETQYF.

The CDR3 nucleotides are TGCGCCAGCAGCATGGACAGGGTCTATGGCTACACCTTC. This translates into CASSMDRVYGYTF. The J gene is TRBJ1-2, the V gene TRBV5-1; 8 positions match TRBD1. The germline gives CDR1 SGHRS, CDR2 YFSETQ. The trim removed 4 bases at V and 4 bases at J, leaving 3 bases unmatched. The CDR3 covers 13 residues.

V usage is TRBV6-5 and J usage is TRBJ2-3; a weak D match, TRBD1 (6 bases). Germline values: CDR1 MNHEY, CDR2 SVGAGI. V shed 4 bases and J shed 7 bases, with 9 bases lying between them. The CDR3 is 12 amino acids. CDR3 in amino acids: CASSSGQNTQYF. DNA for the CDR3: TGTGCCAGCAGTTCCGGACAGAATACGCAGTATTTT.

The V gene is TRBV19, the J gene TRBJ1-2; 10 nucleotides align to TRBD1. The ends lost 6 bases at V and 8 bases at J; junction bases unmatched: 3. Germline loops: CDR1 LNHDA, CDR2 SQIVND (reference sequence). The length of the CDR3 is 12 residues. This CDR3 is CASRDRGHGYTF. CDR3 coding DNA: TGTGCCAGTAGAGACAGGGGGCACGGCTACACCTTC.

This chain joins TRBV18 and TRBJ1-1; no definite D call. The CDR3 is 14 residues long. Per the germline V gene, CDR1 is KGHSH and CDR2 is LQKENI. The V end lost 0 bases, the J end lost 4 bases, and 9 bases lay between the germline ends. The CDR3 here is CASSPPRGPTEAFF. The CDR3 nucleotides read TGTGCCAGCTCACCACCACGGGGTCCCACTGAAGCTTTCTTT.

The chain's CDR3 is CASSPPGLAGLETQYF. The CDR3 DNA follows: TGTGCCAGCAGCCCCCCCGGACTAGCGGGGTTAGAGACCCAGTACTTC. The chain links TRBV27 to TRBJ2-5; 12 bases line up with TRBD2. The junction had 9 bases not matched to a gene; V was cut back by 6 bases and J by 4 bases. Per germline, CDR1 MNHEY and CDR2 SMNVEV (reference sequence). The CDR3 spans 16 residues.

V usage is TRBV5-4 and J usage is TRBJ1-1; D is perhaps TRBD1 (5 bases). The germline CDR1 and CDR2 sequences are SGHNT and YYREEE (reference sequence). Trimming shortened V by 0 bases and J by 0 bases, and 9 bases separated the two germline ends. This CDR3 is built from 15 residues. CDR3 sequence: CASSLGGSLNTEAFF. CDR3 DNA sequence: TGTGCCAGCAGCTTGGGGGGCAGCCTGAACACTGAAGCTTTCTTT.

The chain employs TRBV27 and TRBJ2-5; maybe TRBD2 (5 bases). Germline V gene lookup returns CDR1 MNHEY and CDR2 SMNVEV (reference sequence). This CDR3 contains 17 residues. V lost 6 bases, J lost 4 bases, and 24 bases lay in between. The DNA for the CDR3 is TGTGCCAGCAGCTCCCGCGGGTGGGGTCCAGAGGGAGAGACCCAGTACTTC. Amino acid sequence: CASSSRGWGPEGETQYF.

V gene TRBV4-1 combines with J gene TRBJ2-3, with a tentative D call TRBD2 (6 bases). Germline V gene lookup returns CDR1 MGHRA and CDR2 YSYEKL. V gave up 4 bases and J gave up 4 bases, with 9 bases separating them. The CDR3 loop spans 13 amino acids. As DNA, the CDR3 is TGCGCCAGCAGCCGGGGGGATCCAGATACGCAGTATTTT. Protein: CASSRGDPDTQYF.

V gene TRBV28 combines with J gene TRBJ2-7, with D maybe TRBD2 (8 bases). This CDR3 is built from 14 residues. The germline V and J ends were trimmed by 4 bases and 2 bases, with 12 bases remaining between them. The germline CDR1 and CDR2 sequences are MDHEN and SYDVKM. CDR3 nucleotide sequence: TGTGCCAGCAGTTACAGGGGACTAGCCTACGAGCAGTACTTC. Amino acids: CASSYRGLAYEQYF.

The CDR3: CASPAGTGKEKLFF. The CDR3, as DNA: TGTGCCAGTCCAGCCGGGACAGGGAAAGAAAAACTGTTTTTT. The V and J genes are TRBV19 and TRBJ1-4, with TRBD1 matching over 9 bases. The CDR3 extends over 14 amino acids. Trimming at V came to 8 bases and at J to 8 bases, leaving 9 bases not matched to a gene. CDR1 and CDR2 from the germline V gene are LNHDA and SQIVND (reference sequence).

The CDR3 spells CASKGTGVFGGYTF. In DNA, the CDR3 is TGTGCCAGCAAAGGGACAGGGGTCTTCGGTGGCTACACCTTC. J is TRBJ1-2 and V is TRBV2; the match to TRBD1 covers 10 bases. V was pared by 7 bases and J by 7 bases, with 9 bases of the junction left unmatched. The length of the CDR3 is 14 residues. CDR1 is SNHLY, CDR2 FYNNEI, per germline.

The V gene is TRBV5-6, the J gene TRBJ1-4; D uncertain. Germline assignment: CDR1 SGHDT and CDR2 YYEEEE. The V gene lost 1 base and the J gene lost 8 bases, with 6 bases spanning the gap. The CDR3 covers 12 residues. The CDR3 protein is CASSLQSEKLFF. CDR3 coding DNA: TGTGCCAGCAGCTTGCAGTCCGAAAAACTGTTTTTT.

The chain links TRBV6-1 to TRBJ2-1; perhaps TRBD2 as D (6 bases). Trimming removed 1 base at V and 8 bases at J, with 15 bases between. The CDR3 runs to 15 residues. Germline V lookup: CDR1 MNHNS, CDR2 SASEGT. Here the CDR3 DNA reads TGTGCCAGCAGTGAAGTAGCGGTCGCCCGGGATGAGCAGTTCTTC. Protein sequence: CASSEVAVARDEQFF.

This chain joins TRBV15 and TRBJ2-7; tentatively, D is TRBD1 (7 bases). V lost 5 bases, J lost 7 bases, and 24 bases lay in between. From germline, CDR1 is LNHNV and CDR2 YYDKDF (reference sequence). CDR3 length: 16 residues. The CDR3 loop is CATSAPQGGAEREQYF. The CDR3 DNA reads as TGTGCCACCAGCGCGCCCCAGGGGGGAGCGGAAAGAGAGCAGTACTTC.

The V and J genes are TRBV5-1 and TRBJ2-1; D is ambiguous. V shed 1 base and J shed 4 bases, with 9 bases lying between them. The CDR3 has 14 amino acids. CDR1 and CDR2 from the germline V gene are SGHRS and YFSETQ. CDR3 DNA sequence: TGCGCCAGCAGCTTGTCGCAGGTTTACAATGAGCAGTTCTTC. This translates into CASSLSQVYNEQFF.

The rearrangement links TRBV6-5 to TRBJ2-1; D call uncertain. This CDR3 has 14 amino acids. The V gene lost 5 bases and the J gene lost 5 bases, with 13 bases spanning the gap. Germline CDR1 and CDR2: MNHEY and SVGAGI. This chain's CDR3 is CASSRLPEDNEQFF. CDR3 in DNA: TGTGCCAGCAGTCGACTGCCTGAGGACAATGAGCAGTTCTTC.

V usage is TRBV7-3 and J usage is TRBJ1-1, with D possibly being TRBD1 (6 bases). The CDR3 extends over 13 amino acids. Germline CDR1 is SGHTA and CDR2 is FQGTGA. The V end lost 5 bases, the J end lost 1 base, and 8 bases lay between the germline ends. The chain's CDR3 is CASSLTGNTEAFF. CDR3 DNA: TGTGCCAGCAGCCTGACAGGGAACACTGAAGCTTTCTTT.

The CDR3 DNA is TGTGCCAGCAGTGAAAATTGGAGGGGCGGTCAGCCCCAGCATTTT. This sequence encodes CASSENWRGGQPQHF. The chain links TRBV2 to TRBJ1-5; tentatively, D is TRBD1 (5 bases). The CDR3 covers 15 residues. Germline values: CDR1 SNHLY, CDR2 FYNNEI. Trimming removed 2 bases from V and 6 bases from J, with 14 bases in between.

The genes are TRBV9 and TRBJ2-1; a possible D gene is TRBD1 (6 bases). The CDR3 loop spans 15 amino acids. In germline, CDR1 is SGDLS, CDR2 YYNGEE. V was clipped by 0 bases and J by 6 bases, with 13 bases between them. The CDR3 DNA sequence: TGTGCCAGCAGCGTAGGCGGCCTAGGGGGCAATGAGCAGTTCTTC. Amino acid sequence: CASSVGGLGGNEQFF. Using reference TRBV9 and TRBJ2-1 for the parts outside the CDR3, the full variable domain is DSGVTQTPKHLITATGQRVTLRCSPRSGDLSVYWYQQSLDQGLQFLIQYYNGEERAKGNILERFSAQQFPDLHSELNLSSLELGDSALYFCASSVGGLGGNEQFFGPGTRLTVL.

This chain links TRBV5-1 with TRBJ1-3, with 7 bases lining up with TRBD1. The germline gives CDR1 SGHRS, CDR2 YFSETQ. This CDR3 has 15 residues. The V and J ends lost 4 bases and 0 bases, in that order; junction bases with no gene match: 4. CDR3 residues: CASSPRDSSGNTIYF. DNA of the CDR3: TGCGCCAGCAGCCCCCGGGACAGCTCTGGAAACACCATATATTTT.

This chain connects TRBV30 to TRBJ2-6; D may be TRBD2 (6 bases). V lost 4 bases to trimming and J lost 0 bases, with 19 bases between them. Germline CDR1 reads GTSNPN; CDR2 reads SVGIG (reference sequence). The CDR3 extends over 18 amino acids. The CDR3 is CAWTTLVGGVSGANVLTF. The CDR3, as DNA: TGTGCCTGGACGACACTTGTGGGGGGTGTCTCTGGGGCCAACGTCCTGACTTTC.